The clone carrying this T cell receptor (beta chain) came up a few times. Its matching antigen is unknown. The record originates from a study of neurological immune-mediated disorders. Findings and caveats of the study: The phylogenetic placement of 18 of 34 multiple sclerosis patients' repertoires in one related-CDR3 cluster constitutes a possible signature. CDR3 amino acid sequences of expanded clones were not shared across subjects, a result suggesting private repertoires in all groups.

From germline, CDR1 is DFQATT and CDR2 SNEGSKA (reference sequence). The CDR3 covers 15 residues. Deletions cut 4 bases from V and 0 bases from J, with 15 bases between. Sequencing runs each yielded over 170 million TCR-beta sequences from 15-18 subjects. TCRdb re-analysed the 5' RACE reads in MiXCR, keeping a single row per CDR3 protein. Counted here are tens of thousands of distinct CDR3 sequences, approximately 4% occurring once; the ten biggest clones make up about 3%. Material: PBMCs. The chain joins TRBV20-1 to TRBJ1-1; a possible D gene is TRBD1 (5 bases). The receptor comes from a man in his fifties with multiple sclerosis. The CDR3: CSAKGMGRMNTEAFF. CDR3 coding DNA: TGCAGTGCTAAGGGGATGGGGCGCATGAACACTGAAGCTTTCTTT.